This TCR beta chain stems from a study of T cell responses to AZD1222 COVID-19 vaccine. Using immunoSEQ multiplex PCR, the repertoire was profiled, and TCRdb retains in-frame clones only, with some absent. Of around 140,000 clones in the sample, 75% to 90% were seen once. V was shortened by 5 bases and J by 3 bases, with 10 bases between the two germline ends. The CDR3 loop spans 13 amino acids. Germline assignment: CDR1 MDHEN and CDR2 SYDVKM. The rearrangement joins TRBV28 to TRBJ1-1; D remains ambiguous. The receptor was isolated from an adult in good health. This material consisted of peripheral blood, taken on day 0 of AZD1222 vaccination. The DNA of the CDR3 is TGTGCCAGCAGTCTATACAGATACACTGAAGCTTTCTTT. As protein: CASSLYRYTEAFF. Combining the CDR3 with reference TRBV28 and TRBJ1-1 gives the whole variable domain DVKVTQSSRYLVKRTGEKVFLECVQDMDHENMFWYRQDPGLGLRLIYFSYDVKMKEKGDIPEGYSVSREKKERFSLILESASTNQTSMYLCASSLYRYTEAFFGQGTRLTVV.